This paragraph reports one TCR beta chain. The target antigen is unknown. The germline gene is not matched at one end of the junction; a read error may be the cause. Germline values: CDR1 SEHNR, CDR2 FQNEAQ (reference sequence). This CDR3 comprises 14 residues. Amplification targeted TCR beta CDR3 regions from RNA transcripts. The HTBI primer set drove a first-round RT-PCR of the TCR CDR3. Via MiXCR, TCRdb re-called the multiplex PCR reads, giving one row per CDR3 protein. The sample contains 650,000 to 800,000 distinct CDR3 sequences, nearly 45% of which appear only once. The data are from a study of T cells in Graves' hyperthyroidism and ophthalmopathy. Study findings and constraints: Blood held most thyroid clonotypes expanded above 0.001 frequency.

V is TRBV7-9 and J is TRBJ1-2; no definite D call. The sequence was collected from an adult man with Graves' disease, either hyperthyroidism or ophthalmopathy (not recorded which). Sequencing was done on a sample of peripheral blood or thyroid tissue (not recorded which). This CDR3 reads CASSLASSTGSEAF. The DNA of the CDR3 is TGTGCCAGCAGCTTAGCATCGTCCACCGGGTCGGAGGCTTTC. The whole variable domain, remainder taken from reference TRBV7-9 and TRBJ1-2, is DTGVSQNPRHKITKRGQNVTFRCDPISEHNRLYWYRQTLGQGPEFLTYFQNEAQLEKSRLLSDRFSAERPKGSFSTLEIQRTEQGDSAMYLCASSLASSTGSEAFGSGTRLTVV.